A single sample is the source of the 21 T cell receptor beta chains below, sequenced in a study of cytomegalovirus exposure and HLA in healthy donors. The PCR ran on 60 Vbeta and 13 Jbeta primers. The assay was immunoSEQ multiplex PCR, and TCRdb's table has in-frame clones only and misses some. The sample holds about 160,000 clones, around 80% seen once. The material sequenced was PBMCs. The receptors originated from a man between 18 and 35 years old in good health and CMV-seronegative.

The V gene is TRBV5-1, the J gene TRBJ2-5, with TRBD1 matching 11 bases. J lost 3 bases, V lost 0 bases, and 4 bases had no gene match. Germline-derived CDR1 and CDR2 are SGHRS and YFSETQ. This CDR3 is built from 16 residues. This CDR3 is CASSLVGTGGKETQYF. The CDR3 DNA sequence: TGCGCCAGCAGCTTGGTCGGGACAGGGGGTAAAGAGACCCAGTACTTC.

CDR3 sequence: CASSFTDFRMLPTGELFF. CDR3 bases: TGTGCCAGCAGTTTCACAGATTTCAGGATGTTGCCCACCGGGGAGCTGTTTTTT. This chain uses TRBV28 with TRBJ2-2, with unresolved D. V lost 3 bases to trimming and J lost 4 bases, with 21 bases between them. The CDR3 is 18 residues long. CDR1 MDHEN and CDR2 SYDVKM come from the germline V gene. Based on the CDR3 plus reference TRBV28 and TRBJ2-2, the full variable domain is DVKVTQSSRYLVKRTGEKVFLECVQDMDHENMFWYRQDPGLGLRLIYFSYDVKMKEKGDIPEGYSVSREKKERFSLILESASTNQTSMYLCASSFTDFRMLPTGELFFGEGSRLTVL.

This chain connects TRBV6-1 to TRBJ2-1; 7 bases fit TRBD1. The CDR3 is 14 residues long. The ends lost 3 bases at V and 8 bases at J; junction bases unmatched: 7. CDR1 MNHNS and CDR2 SASEGT come from the germline V gene. DNA of the CDR3: TGTGCCAGCAGTGACAGAAACCAGGGGGATGAGCAGTTCTTC. Translation: CASSDRNQGDEQFF.

The rearrangement links TRBV27 to TRBJ1-3; maybe TRBD1 (5 bases). CDR3 length: 17 residues. CDR1 is MNHEY and CDR2 is SMNVEV in the germline V gene (reference sequence). V was clipped by 4 bases and J by 0 bases, with 16 bases between them. DNA of the CDR3: TGTGCCAGCAGTTCCCAGGGATACGGAAGCTCTGGAAACACCATATATTTT. Protein product: CASSSQGYGSSGNTIYF.

This clone was recorded a few times. The chain combines TRBV18 with TRBJ2-7; D is perhaps TRBD1 (5 bases). V lost 3 bases and J 6 bases, leaving 12 bases between the germline ends. The CDR3 length is 13 residues. Germline loops: CDR1 KGHSH, CDR2 LQKENI. The CDR3: CASSPRWQGEQYF. The CDR3, as DNA: TGTGCCAGCTCACCCCGTTGGCAGGGCGAGCAGTACTTC.

The chain recombines TRBV28 with TRBJ2-1, with TRBD2 matching 15 bases. In germline, CDR1 is MDHEN, CDR2 SYDVKM. The CDR3 runs to 17 residues. V gave up 5 bases and J gave up 3 bases; unmatched junction bases: 5. The DNA for the CDR3 is TGTGCCAGCAGTCGTTGGACTAGCGGGAGGGTCTACAATGAGCAGTTCTTC. Translating gives CASSRWTSGRVYNEQFF.

The gene calls are TRBV18 and TRBJ1-2; D is ambiguous. Trimming took off 1 base at V and 7 bases at J, with 10 bases between the two ends. The length of the CDR3 is 13 residues. The V gene's germline CDR1 is KGHSH and CDR2 LQKENI. CDR3 bases: TGTGCCAGCTCACCACTAGGGAGAGGTGGCTACACCTTC. The encoded protein is CASSPLGRGGYTF.

This chain links TRBV9 with TRBJ1-1; D possibly corresponds to TRBD1 (5 bases). Trimming removed 0 bases at V and 5 bases at J, with 11 bases between. The germline CDR1 and CDR2 sequences are SGDLS and YYNGEE. CDR3 length equals 14 residues. The CDR3 loop is CASSVGGEGTEAFF. CDR3 in DNA: TGTGCCAGCAGCGTAGGGGGGGAGGGGACTGAAGCTTTCTTT.

This clone appeared a few times. V gene TRBV11-3 combines with J gene TRBJ2-1; possibly TRBD1 for D (6 bases). Germline V gene data show CDR1 as SGHNT and CDR2 as YENEEA. The germline V and J ends were trimmed by 6 bases and 0 bases, with 12 bases remaining between them. The CDR3 extends over 15 amino acids. In DNA, the CDR3 is TGTGCCAGCAGTCCCGGACAGAGCTCCTACAATGAGCAGTTCTTC. Its protein product is CASSPGQSSYNEQFF.

The rearrangement uses TRBV10-3 and TRBJ2-3, with 9 bases fitting TRBD2. After removal of 7 bases from V and 1 base from J, the junction contained 3 bases not matched to a gene. The CDR3 contains 14 residues. Germline values: CDR1 ENHRY, CDR2 SYGVKD. CDR3 sequence reads: CAITGGRGTDTQYF. CDR3 coding DNA: TGTGCCATCACTGGCGGGAGGGGCACAGATACGCAGTATTTT.

V is TRBV2 and J is TRBJ1-4; 7 positions match TRBD1. This CDR3 region has 14 residues. The V gene's germline CDR1 is SNHLY and CDR2 FYNNEI. The ends lost 8 bases at V and 7 bases at J; junction bases unmatched: 10. CDR3 coding DNA: TGTGCCAGCGCCGGGACAGCTCAATCTGAAAAACTGTTTTTT. Its protein product is CASAGTAQSEKLFF.

The rearrangement links TRBV25-1 to TRBJ1-4; D call uncertain. Trimming removed 6 bases at V and 8 bases at J, with 16 bases between. This CDR3 is 14 amino acids long. Germline V gene lookup returns CDR1 MGHDK and CDR2 SYGVNS. CDR3 region: CASSAPASGEKLFF. The CDR3 DNA follows: TGTGCCAGCAGCGCCCCTGCGTCGGGAGAAAAACTGTTTTTT.

V usage is TRBV21-1 and J usage is TRBJ1-6; the tabulated D call, TRBD1, remains unverified against the DNA. TRBV21-1 is a pseudogene locus. CDR3 length: 17 residues. In DNA form, the CDR3 reads TGTGCCAGCACACGGACAGGGGAAGATGGGGATAATTCACCCCTCCACTTT. Protein sequence: CASTRTGEDGDNSPLHF.

The genes are TRBV14 and TRBJ2-3; 10 nucleotides agree with TRBD1. J gave up 2 bases and V 2 bases, and 4 bases lay outside the gene matches. Germline CDR1 and CDR2: SGHDN and FVKESK. CDR3 length: 16 amino acids. This CDR3 is CASSQTGTGATDTQYF. DNA for the CDR3: TGTGCCAGCAGCCAAACCGGGACAGGGGCCACAGATACGCAGTATTTT. Drawing the rest from reference TRBV14 and TRBJ2-3, the complete variable domain is EAGVTQFPSHSVIEKGQTVTLRCDPISGHDNLYWYRRVMGKEIKFLLHFVKESKQDESGMPNNRFLAERTGGTYSTLKVQPAELEDSGVYFCASSQTGTGATDTQYFGPGTRLTVL.

The chain employs TRBV6-5 and TRBJ1-3; D call uncertain. The CDR3 has 16 residues. Per germline, CDR1 MNHEY and CDR2 SVGAGI. The V gene lost 0 bases and the J gene lost 0 bases, with 9 bases spanning the gap. Here the CDR3 reads CASSYSIRGSGNTIYF. The CDR3 nucleotides read TGTGCCAGCAGTTACTCGATTCGGGGCTCTGGAAACACCATATATTTT.

In its sample, this clone was seen a few times. CDR3 amino acids: CASSPSLTDTQYF. The CDR3, as DNA: TGTGCCAGCAGCCCCTCCCTCACAGATACGCAGTATTTT. The chain employs TRBV28 and TRBJ2-3; D not certain. The germline V and J ends were trimmed by 6 bases and 2 bases, with 9 bases remaining between them. The germline gives CDR1 MDHEN, CDR2 SYDVKM. The CDR3 sequence is 13 residues long. Full variable domain (outside the CDR3, taken from reference TRBV28 and TRBJ2-3): DVKVTQSSRYLVKRTGEKVFLECVQDMDHENMFWYRQDPGLGLRLIYFSYDVKMKEKGDIPEGYSVSREKKERFSLILESASTNQTSMYLCASSPSLTDTQYFGPGTRLTVL.

V usage is TRBV9 and J usage is TRBJ2-5; 7 bases map to TRBD2. The closer fit of TRBJ2-7 to the DNA end suggests the J call may be wrong. Germline CDR1 and CDR2: SGDLS and YYNGEE. The CDR3 contains 16 residues. CDR3 nucleotide sequence: TGTGCCAGCAGCGTAGAGGGCGGGGGTGTCTCCTACGAGCAGTACTTC. Encoded protein: CASSVEGGGVSYEQYF.

This clone was counted once. CDR3 region: CSGKITSSYNEQFF. The CDR3 nucleotides read TGCAGCGGTAAGATCACAAGCTCCTACAATGAGCAGTTCTTC. The J gene is TRBJ2-1, the V gene TRBV29-1; D is unresolved. This CDR3 is built from 14 residues. The V and J ends lost 7 bases and 0 bases respectively, with 13 bases between them. The germline CDR1 and CDR2 sequences are SQVTM and ANQGSEA.

The rearrangement joins TRBV9 to TRBJ2-3, with D possibly TRBD1 on 6 matching bases. The V end lost 3 bases, the J end lost 0 bases, and 11 bases lay between the germline ends. This CDR3 is 15 amino acids long. CDR1 is SGDLS, CDR2 YYNGEE, per germline. The CDR3 here is CASSGYRVSTDTQYF. The CDR3 DNA reads as TGTGCCAGCAGCGGATACAGGGTCAGCACAGATACGCAGTATTTT.

The V and J genes are TRBV7-2 and TRBJ2-7, with TRBD2 identical over 10 bases. CDR3 length: 14 amino acids. CDR1 is SGHTA and CDR2 is FQGNSA in the germline V gene. Unmatched junction bases numbered 3, after V lost 0 bases and J lost 7 bases. CDR3 DNA sequence: TGTGCCAGCAGCTTAGCAGCGGGAGGGGGGGAGCAGTACTTC. Amino acids: CASSLAAGGGEQYF.

This chain joins TRBV7-9 and TRBJ2-2; the match to TRBD2 covers 9 bases. The CDR3 is made up of 15 amino acids. CDR1 is SEHNR, CDR2 FQNEAQ, per germline (reference sequence). The V segment lost 3 bases and the J segment 5 bases; nucleotides outside the gene matches: 4. DNA of the CDR3: TGTGCCAGCAGCTTTTTAGCGGGAGTAACCGGGGAGCTGTTTTTT. This translates into CASSFLAGVTGELFF. The variable domain in full, completed from reference TRBV7-9 and TRBJ2-2, reads DTGVSQNPRHKITKRGQNVTFRCDPISEHNRLYWYRQTLGQGPEFLTYFQNEAQLEKSRLLSDRFSAERPKGSFSTLEIQRTEQGDSAMYLCASSFLAGVTGELFFGEGSRLTVL.